The 25 T cell receptor beta chains listed next were all sequenced from one sample in a study of blood T cell repertoires in COVID-19. Sequenced by immunoSEQ multiplex PCR; TCRdb stores in-frame clones only, minus some. This table holds fewer than 30,000 clones, 85% to 95% found once. Material for sequencing was peripheral blood. The receptors shown here come from a human donor with active COVID-19. The donor label of this sample is uncertain.

The V gene is TRBV11-3, the J gene TRBJ2-1; 9 positions agree with TRBD2. Germline lookup yields CDR1 SGHNT and CDR2 YENEEA. The V segment lost 3 bases and the J segment 6 bases; nucleotides outside the gene matches: 3. The CDR3 loop spans 14 amino acids. The CDR3 here is CASSLAGGPNEQFF. The CDR3 coding sequence is TGTGCCAGCAGCTTGGCGGGAGGGCCCAATGAGCAGTTCTTC.

This clone occurred a few times. The chain has TRBV20-1 and TRBJ1-5; D perhaps matches TRBD1 (5 bases). The CDR3 covers 13 residues. Trimming shortened V by 3 bases and J by 6 bases, and 12 bases separated the two germline ends. CDR1 and CDR2 from the germline V gene are DFQATT and SNEGSKA (reference sequence). CDR3 region: CSASAQGTQPQHF. The CDR3 nucleotides are TGCAGTGCTAGTGCGCAGGGAACTCAGCCCCAGCATTTT.

The V call is TRBV6-6, the J call TRBJ1-5, with 9 nucleotides matching TRBD1. In germline, CDR1 is MNHNY, CDR2 SVGAGI (reference sequence). After removal of 6 bases from V and 7 bases from J, the junction contained 7 bases not matched to a gene. There are 14 residues in the CDR3. CDR3 nucleotides: TGTGCCAGCAGCCGTGGACAGGGGTTGCAGCCCCAGCATTTT. It is translated as CASSRGQGLQPQHF.

J is TRBJ2-5 and V is TRBV7-9; D is unclear. V lost 5 bases and J 5 bases, leaving 12 bases between the germline ends. This CDR3 is 13 amino acids long. Germline lookup yields CDR1 SEHNR and CDR2 FQNEAQ (reference sequence). CDR3 DNA: TGTGCCAGCAGCGTCCGCGGTATCGAGACCCAGTACTTC. This sequence encodes CASSVRGIETQYF.

This clone occurred once. V gene TRBV6-1 combines with J gene TRBJ2-7; 12 bases align to TRBD2. Looked up from germline, CDR1 is MNHNS and CDR2 is SASEGT. The CDR3 is 21 residues long. V lost 2 bases to trimming and J lost 0 bases; unmatched junction nucleotides: 17. CDR3 residues: CASSEKELGLAGGFRSYEQYF. Written as DNA, the CDR3 is TGTGCCAGCAGTGAAAAAGAGTTGGGACTAGCGGGTGGGTTCCGCTCCTACGAGCAGTACTTC.

The chain carries TRBV7-9 and TRBJ2-7; 10 nucleotides match TRBD1. In germline, CDR1 is SEHNR, CDR2 FQNEAQ (reference sequence). This CDR3 has 15 residues. Trimming took 1 base from V and 6 from J; bases not matched to a gene: 6. This CDR3 reads CASSLVLRQGAEQYF. The DNA of the CDR3 is TGTGCCAGCAGCTTAGTTCTGCGACAGGGGGCCGAGCAGTACTTC.

V gene TRBV5-1 combines with J gene TRBJ2-7, with 10 positions matching TRBD2. CDR3 size: 14 residues. Germline V CDR1 and CDR2: SGHRS, YFSETQ. The ends lost 0 bases at V and 5 bases at J; junction bases unmatched: 2. CDR3 sequence reads: CASSLGLAGDEQYF. In DNA, the CDR3 is TGCGCCAGCAGCTTGGGCCTAGCGGGAGACGAGCAGTACTTC.

V is TRBV2 and J is TRBJ1-5, with 9 bases identical to TRBD1. The germline gives CDR1 SNHLY, CDR2 FYNNEI. The ends lost 7 bases at V and 1 base at J; junction bases unmatched: 5. The CDR3 is made up of 15 amino acids. This chain's CDR3 is CASTGGTGSNQPQHF. For the CDR3, the DNA is TGTGCCAGCACGGGTGGGACAGGGAGCAATCAGCCCCAGCATTTT.

This clone was seen once. CDR3 nucleotide sequence: TGTGCCAGCAGCTTGACCTCAGGCCCCGGACAGGGTAGCACAGATACGCAGTATTTT. This sequence encodes CASSLTSGPGQGSTDTQYF. V is TRBV5-6 and J is TRBJ2-3, with 8 bases lining up with TRBD1. With 1 base clipped from V and 0 bases from J, the junction kept 13 bases outside the gene matches. Germline lookup yields CDR1 SGHDT and CDR2 YYEEEE. The CDR3 contains 19 residues. Complete variable domain (other parts from reference TRBV5-6 and TRBJ2-3): DAGVTQSPTHLIKTRGQQVTLRCSPKSGHDTVSWYQQALGQGPQFIFQYYEEEERQRGNFPDRFSGHQFPNYSSELNVNALLLGDSALYLCASSLTSGPGQGSTDTQYFGPGTRLTVL.

V and J are TRBV23-1 and TRBJ2-2; D not resolved. TRBV23-1 is labeled an ORF, and its function is uncertain. V was pared by 0 bases and J by 4 bases, with 9 bases between. The CDR3 has 15 residues. The CDR3 coding sequence is TGCGCCAGCAGTCAATCGTCAGGATGCACCGGGGAGCTGTTTTTT. Amino acids: CASSQSSGCTGELFF.

The genes are TRBV7-9 and TRBJ2-7; 7 nucleotides agree with TRBD2. J lost 5 bases, V lost 1 base, and 5 bases had no gene match. Germline V gene data show CDR1 as SEHNR and CDR2 as FQNEAQ (reference sequence). The CDR3 runs 14 residues. CDR3 bases: TGTGCCAGCAGCTTAGTCAGCGGGACTCACGAGCAGTACTTC. Its protein is CASSLVSGTHEQYF.

This chain links TRBV28 with TRBJ2-7; TRBD2 might be the D (6 bases). Germline values: CDR1 MDHEN, CDR2 SYDVKM. The CDR3 is 14 amino acids. The ends were cut back, 1 base at V and 2 bases at J, with 9 bases in the middle. CDR3 sequence: CASSLFGGAYEQYF. CDR3 nucleotides: TGTGCCAGCAGTTTATTCGGGGGAGCCTACGAGCAGTACTTC.

J is TRBJ2-2 and V is TRBV30; TRBD1 matches 7 bases. The germline CDR1 and CDR2 sequences are GTSNPN and SVGIG (reference sequence). This CDR3 contains 16 residues. The ends lost 3 bases at V and 3 bases at J; junction bases unmatched: 10. The CDR3 bases are TGTGCCTGGAGCCGCCGGACAGGCCACCACACCGGGGAGCTGTTTTTT. Encoded protein: CAWSRRTGHHTGELFF.

The chain joins TRBV4-2 to TRBJ2-4, with 9 bases fitting TRBD2. The J segment lost 0 bases and the V segment lost 0 bases, leaving 6 bases of the junction unmatched. Germline CDR1 LGHNA, CDR2 YNFKEQ. This CDR3 is built from 18 residues. DNA for the CDR3: TGTGCCAGCAGCCAAGATGTACTAGCGGGCGTAGCCAAAAACATTCAGTACTTC. It encodes CASSQDVLAGVAKNIQYF.

This chain links TRBV5-1 with TRBJ2-1; 14 bases map to TRBD2. The CDR3 sequence is 15 residues long. J gave up 9 bases and V 5 bases, and 7 bases lay outside the gene matches. Germline V gene sequence: CDR1 SGHRS, CDR2 YFSETQ. The CDR3 spells CASRTSGGVDSEQFF. In DNA form, the CDR3 reads TGCGCCAGCAGGACTAGCGGGGGGGTAGACAGTGAGCAGTTCTTC. Full variable domain (outside the CDR3, taken from reference TRBV5-1 and TRBJ2-1): KAGVTQTPRYLIKTRGQQVTLSCSPISGHRSVSWYQQTPGQGLQFLFEYFSETQRNKGNFPGRFSGRQFSNSRSEMNVSTLELGDSALYLCASRTSGGVDSEQFFGPGTRLTVL.

V usage is TRBV5-1 and J usage is TRBJ1-4; TRBD1 agrees at 10 bases. Trimming at V came to 1 base and at J to 8 bases, leaving 5 bases not matched to a gene. The germline V gene has CDR1 SGHRS and CDR2 YFSETQ. The CDR3 is made up of 15 amino acids. CDR3 in DNA: TGCGCCAGCAGCTTGAGGACAGGGGGAGAGGAAAAACTGTTTTTT. This gives the protein CASSLRTGGEEKLFF.

This chain links TRBV3-1 (or the pseudogene TRBV3-2) with TRBJ2-5; D is perhaps TRBD1 (6 bases). V was cut by 6 bases and J by 7 bases, with 18 bases left in between. Germline V gene sequence: CDR1 LGHDT, CDR2 YNNKEL (reference sequence). This CDR3 has 14 amino acids. CDR3 coding DNA: TGTGCCAGCAGTCCGACAGGAACCCTCGGGACCCAGTACTTC. Its translation is CASSPTGTLGTQYF.

V gene TRBV5-1 combines with J gene TRBJ1-2; 7 positions match TRBD1. Germline V CDR1 and CDR2: SGHRS, YFSETQ. The CDR3 consists of 16 residues. V trimming: 0 bases; J trimming: 4 bases; junction bases outside the gene matches: 9. The CDR3 sequence is CASSLGRDSPSYGYTF. CDR3 nucleotides: TGCGCCAGCAGCTTGGGGAGGGACAGCCCAAGCTATGGCTACACCTTC.

The rearrangement uses TRBV7-2 and TRBJ2-4, with D tentatively TRBD2 (6 bases). There are 15 residues in the CDR3. The ends were cut back, 6 bases at V and 0 bases at J, with 12 bases in the middle. The germline CDR1 and CDR2 sequences are SGHTA and FQGNSA. CDR3 sequence reads: CASSPGGLAKNIQYF. The CDR3 nucleotides are TGTGCCAGCAGTCCTGGGGGACTAGCCAAAAACATTCAGTACTTC.

The rearrangement links TRBV3-1 (or the pseudogene TRBV3-2) to TRBJ2-7, with D possibly matching TRBD2 (6 bases). The germline V and J ends were trimmed by 1 base and 1 base, with 11 bases remaining between them. The CDR3 length is 15 residues. Per the germline V gene, CDR1 is LGHDT and CDR2 is YNNKEL (reference sequence). CDR3 in amino acids: CASSQGVSGSYEQYF. DNA of the CDR3: TGTGCCAGCAGCCAAGGGGTTAGCGGTTCCTACGAGCAGTACTTC.

The chain links TRBV27 to TRBJ2-1; D perhaps matches TRBD2 (6 bases). The CDR3 runs to 15 residues. The V end was cut by 2 bases, the J end by 5 bases, with 13 bases between. CDR1 and CDR2 (germline): MNHEY, SMNVEV (reference sequence). This chain's CDR3 is CASSLQYGSNNEQFF. The CDR3 bases are TGTGCCAGCAGTTTACAATACGGGAGCAACAATGAGCAGTTCTTC.

The V and J genes are TRBV11-2 and TRBJ2-7; 9 nucleotides align to TRBD1. The CDR3 loop spans 14 amino acids. The V gene's germline CDR1 is SGHAT and CDR2 FQNNGV. The V segment lost 7 bases and the J segment 4 bases; nucleotides outside the gene matches: 8. CDR3 amino acids: CASTEDRGWYEQYF. CDR3 bases: TGTGCCAGCACCGAGGACAGGGGATGGTACGAGCAGTACTTC.

V is TRBV10-2 and J is TRBJ2-3, with unresolved D. The CDR3 consists of 12 residues. Germline lookup yields CDR1 WSHSY and CDR2 SAAADI. Trimming removed 7 bases at V and 1 base at J, with 6 bases between. CDR3 sequence reads: CASTPGTDTQYF. The CDR3, as DNA: TGCGCCAGCACACCAGGCACAGATACGCAGTATTTT.

The V gene is TRBV21-1, the J gene TRBJ1-2; TRBD1 is the table's D call and was not checked against the DNA. TRBV21-1 is labeled a pseudogene. The CDR3 has 17 amino acids. The CDR3 bases are TGTGCCAGCAGCAAAGGGGGGGACAGGGAAGACGTGTATGGCTACACCTTC. It translates to CASSKGGDREDVYGYTF.

This chain links TRBV7-2 with TRBJ1-1, with a possible D match to TRBD1 (6 bases). Germline CDR1 reads SGHTA; CDR2 reads FQGNSA. The CDR3 covers 15 residues. The V and J ends lost 2 bases and 5 bases respectively, with 15 bases between them. The CDR3 DNA reads TGTGCCAGCAGCTTAAACAGGGTATCGTTAACTGAAGCTTTCTTT. It is translated as CASSLNRVSLTEAFF.